These T cell receptor beta chains were read from a single sample in a study of Graves' ophthalmopathy and Graves' hyperthyroidism. One entry per CDR3 protein, called by TCRdb with MiXCR from the multiplex PCR reads. The sample holds about 57,000 distinct CDR3 sequences, under 55% seen once. Source material: peripheral blood. The receptors were sampled from an adult woman with Graves' ophthalmopathy. The CDR3 runs from the conserved cysteine through the conserved F or W. D genes are given only for firm matches. Clone size appears in some rows only: once, few, many, or a class for an expanded clone.

CDR3 protein: CASSLASEGETQYF; CDR3 DNA: TGTGCCAGCAGCTTGGCTAGCGAAGGGGAGACCCAGTACTTC; V gene: TRBV5-6; clone size: many; D gene: .; J gene: TRBJ2-5
CDR3 protein: CASSDGQGATDTEAFF; CDR3 DNA: TGTGCCAGCAGTGATGGACAGGGGGCGACGGACACTGAAGCTTTCTTT; V gene: TRBV25-1; clone size: .; D gene: TRBD1; J gene: TRBJ1-1
CDR3 protein: CASSLDGREVAGVYNEQFF; CDR3 DNA: TGTGCCAGCAGCTTAGATGGACGGGAGGTGGCGGGAGTCTACAATGAGCAGTTCTTC; V gene: TRBV7-8; clone size: .; D gene: TRBD2; J gene: TRBJ2-1
CDR3 protein: CASSTGQASSYEQYF; CDR3 DNA: TGTGCCAGTAGTACCGGACAGGCCAGCTCCTACGAGCAGTACTTC; V gene: TRBV19; clone size: many; D gene: TRBD1; J gene: TRBJ2-7
CDR3 protein: CASSPGTSANTIYF; CDR3 DNA: TGCGCCAGCAGCCCAGGGACATCGGCGAACACCATATATTTT; V gene: TRBV4-1; clone size: many; D gene: .; J gene: TRBJ1-3
CDR3 protein: CASSQESLNTEAFF; CDR3 DNA: TGCGCCAGCAGCCAAGAATCGCTGAACACTGAAGCTTTCTTT; V gene: TRBV4-1; clone size: many; D gene: .; J gene: TRBJ1-1
CDR3 protein: CASSLERGSYNEQFF; CDR3 DNA: TGTGCCAGCAGCTTGGAGCGGGGGTCCTACAATGAGCAGTTCTTC; V gene: TRBV5-6; clone size: many; D gene: TRBD2; J gene: TRBJ2-1
CDR3 protein: CSVRPLQGGYNEQFF; CDR3 DNA: TGCAGCGTCCGACCCTTACAGGGAGGATACAATGAGCAGTTCTTC; V gene: TRBV29-1; clone size: medium-sized; D gene: .; J gene: TRBJ2-1
CDR3 protein: CASTPGTGASGANVLTF; CDR3 DNA: TGTGCCAGCACCCCCGGGACAGGGGCTTCCGGGGCCAACGTCCTGACTTTC; V gene: TRBV5-4; clone size: many; D gene: TRBD1; J gene: TRBJ2-6
CDR3 protein: CASGQGWSDTQYF; CDR3 DNA: TGTGCCAGCGGACAGGGGTGGTCAGATACGCAGTATTTT; V gene: TRBV10-3; clone size: .; D gene: TRBD1; J gene: TRBJ2-3
CDR3 protein: CASSPIPRTSGRSTYNEQFF; CDR3 DNA: TGTGCCAGCAGTCCCATACCTCGGACTAGCGGGAGAAGCACCTACAATGAGCAGTTCTTC; V gene: TRBV7-3; clone size: few; D gene: TRBD2; J gene: TRBJ2-1